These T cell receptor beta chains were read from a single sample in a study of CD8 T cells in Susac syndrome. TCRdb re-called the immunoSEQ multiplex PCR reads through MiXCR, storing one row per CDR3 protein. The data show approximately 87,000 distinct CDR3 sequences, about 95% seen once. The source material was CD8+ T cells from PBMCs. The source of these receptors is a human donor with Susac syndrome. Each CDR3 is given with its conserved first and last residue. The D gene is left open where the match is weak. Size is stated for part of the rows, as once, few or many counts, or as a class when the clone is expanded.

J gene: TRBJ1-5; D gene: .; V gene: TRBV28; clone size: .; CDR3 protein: CASSFPGLTNQPQHF; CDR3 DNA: TGTGCCAGCAGTTTCCCCGGACTGACCAATCAGCCCCAGCATTTT
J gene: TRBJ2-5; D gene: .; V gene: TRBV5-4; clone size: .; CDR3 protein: CASSLRGPVEQETQYF; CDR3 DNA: TGTGCCAGCAGCTTGAGAGGCCCGGTGGAGCAAGAGACCCAGTACTTC
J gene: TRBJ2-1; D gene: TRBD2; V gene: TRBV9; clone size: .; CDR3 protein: CASSASLAGGRNEQFF; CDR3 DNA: TGTGCCAGCAGCGCCTCCCTAGCGGGAGGTCGGAATGAGCAGTTCTTC
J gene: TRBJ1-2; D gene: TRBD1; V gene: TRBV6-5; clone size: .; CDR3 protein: CASSSGTEQYNYGYTF; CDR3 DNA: TGTGCCAGCAGTTCCGGGACAGAGCAATATAACTATGGCTACACCTTC
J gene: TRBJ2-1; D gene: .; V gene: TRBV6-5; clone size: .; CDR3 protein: CASSLLVSAAEQFF; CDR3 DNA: TGTGCCAGCAGTTTACTCGTAAGCGCGGCTGAGCAGTTCTTC
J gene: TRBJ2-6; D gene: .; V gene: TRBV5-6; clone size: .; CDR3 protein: CASSWAEGPHSGANVLTF; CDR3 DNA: TGTGCCAGCAGCTGGGCGGAGGGCCCCCACTCTGGGGCCAACGTCCTGACTTTC
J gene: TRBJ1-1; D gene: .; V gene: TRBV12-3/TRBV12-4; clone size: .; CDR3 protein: CATKVGGNTEAFF; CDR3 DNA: TGTGCCACCAAAGTGGGGGGAAACACTGAAGCTTTCTTT
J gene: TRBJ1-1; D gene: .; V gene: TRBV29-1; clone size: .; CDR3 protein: CSVGGGAGLRTEAFF; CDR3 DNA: TGCAGCGTTGGTGGGGGAGCAGGGTTGAGGACTGAAGCTTTCTTT
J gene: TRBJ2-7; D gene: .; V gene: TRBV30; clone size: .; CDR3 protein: CAWSVDSDEQYF; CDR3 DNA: TGTGCCTGGAGTGTAGACAGCGACGAGCAGTACTTC
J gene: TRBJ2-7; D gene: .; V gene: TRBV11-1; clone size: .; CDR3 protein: CASSLFGEHYSYEQYF; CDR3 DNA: TGTGCCAGCAGCTTATTCGGCGAACATTACTCCTACGAGCAGTACTTC
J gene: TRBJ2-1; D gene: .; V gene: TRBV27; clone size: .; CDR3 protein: CASSTPTGSEQFF; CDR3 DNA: TGTGCCAGCAGTACCCCGACCGGCAGTGAGCAGTTCTTC
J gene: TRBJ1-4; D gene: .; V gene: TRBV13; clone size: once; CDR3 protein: CASSFRDSGEKLFF; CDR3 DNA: TGTGCCAGCAGCTTCCGGGACTCCGGTGAAAAACTGTTTTTT
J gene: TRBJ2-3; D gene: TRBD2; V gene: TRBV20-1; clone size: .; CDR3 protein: CSAQLAFTDTQYF; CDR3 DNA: TGCAGTGCCCAACTAGCGTTCACAGATACGCAGTATTTT
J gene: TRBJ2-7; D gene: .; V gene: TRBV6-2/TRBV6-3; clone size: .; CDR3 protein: CASSANYYEQYF; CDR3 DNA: TGTGCCAGCTCGGCCAACTACTACGAGCAGTACTTC
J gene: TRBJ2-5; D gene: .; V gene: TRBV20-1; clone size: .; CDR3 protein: CSARDPRTETQYF; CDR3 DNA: TGCAGTGCTAGAGATCCGAGGACGGAGACCCAGTACTTC
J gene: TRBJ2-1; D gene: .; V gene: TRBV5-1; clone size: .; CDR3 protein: CASGGVGNEQFF; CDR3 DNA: TGCGCCAGCGGCGGGGTTGGGAATGAGCAGTTCTTC
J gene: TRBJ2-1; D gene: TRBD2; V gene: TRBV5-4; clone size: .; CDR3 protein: CASSLYSGVGEQFF; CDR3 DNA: TGTGCCAGCAGCTTGTATAGCGGGGTCGGTGAGCAGTTCTTC
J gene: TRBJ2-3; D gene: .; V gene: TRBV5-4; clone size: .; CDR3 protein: CASSQGGTDTQYF; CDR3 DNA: TGTGCCAGCAGTCAAGGTGGGACAGATACGCAGTATTTT
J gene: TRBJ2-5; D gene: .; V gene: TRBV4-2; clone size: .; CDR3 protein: CASSHLAGPKETQYF; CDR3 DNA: TGTGCCAGCAGCCATCTGGCGGGACCCAAAGAGACCCAGTACTTC
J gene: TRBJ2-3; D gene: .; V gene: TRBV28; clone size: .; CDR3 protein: CASSLTSTDTQYF; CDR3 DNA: TGTGCCAGCAGTTTGACTAGCACAGATACGCAGTATTTT
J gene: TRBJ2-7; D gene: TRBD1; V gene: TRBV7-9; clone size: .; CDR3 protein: CASRGDSSYEQYF; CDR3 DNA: TGTGCCAGCAGAGGGGACAGTTCCTACGAGCAGTACTTC
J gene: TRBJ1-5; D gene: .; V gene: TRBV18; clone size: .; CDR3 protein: CASSPGAYQPQHF; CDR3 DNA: TGTGCCAGCTCCCCAGGGGCTTACCAGCCCCAGCATTTT
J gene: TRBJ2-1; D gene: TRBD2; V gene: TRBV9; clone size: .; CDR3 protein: CASSPSGRNHNEQFF; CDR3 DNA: TGTGCCAGCAGCCCCAGCGGGAGGAATCACAATGAGCAGTTCTTC
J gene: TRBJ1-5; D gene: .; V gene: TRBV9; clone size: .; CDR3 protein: CASSVGWGRNQPQHF; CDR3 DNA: TGTGCCAGCAGCGTAGGGTGGGGCAGAAACCAGCCCCAGCATTTT
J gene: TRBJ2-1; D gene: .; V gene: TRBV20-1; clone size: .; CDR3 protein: CSARDLLSPFIDEQFF; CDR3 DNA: TGCAGTGCTAGAGATCTATTGAGCCCTTTTATTGATGAGCAGTTCTTC
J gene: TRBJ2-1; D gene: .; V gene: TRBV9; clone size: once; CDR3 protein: CASSGREASSYNEQFF; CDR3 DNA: TGTGCCAGCAGCGGACGGGAAGCGAGCTCCTACAATGAGCAGTTCTTC
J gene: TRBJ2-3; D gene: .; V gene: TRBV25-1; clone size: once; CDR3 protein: CASSESGDTQYF; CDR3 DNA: TGTGCCAGCAGTGAATCGGGAGATACGCAGTATTTT
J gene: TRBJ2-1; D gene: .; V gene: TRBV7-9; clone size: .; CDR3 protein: CASSPLTSDEQFF; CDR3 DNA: TGTGCCAGCAGCCCTTTGACTAGTGATGAGCAGTTCTTC
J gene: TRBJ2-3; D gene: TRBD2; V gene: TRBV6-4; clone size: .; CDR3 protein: CASSEGARSGRQYF; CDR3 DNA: TGTGCCAGCAGTGAAGGAGCGAGAAGCGGGAGGCAGTATTTT
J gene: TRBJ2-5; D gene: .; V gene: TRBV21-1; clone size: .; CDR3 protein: CASRGTVVFETQYF; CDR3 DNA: TGTGCCAGCAGAGGGACGGTGGTGTTTGAGACCCAGTACTTC
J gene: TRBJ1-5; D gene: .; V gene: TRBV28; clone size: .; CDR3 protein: CASNRWAGNQPQHF; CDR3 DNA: TGTGCCAGCAACCGGTGGGCAGGCAATCAGCCCCAGCATTTT
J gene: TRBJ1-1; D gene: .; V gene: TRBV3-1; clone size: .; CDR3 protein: CASSHRKKNTEAFF; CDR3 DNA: TGTGCCAGCAGCCATCGAAAGAAGAACACTGAAGCTTTCTTT
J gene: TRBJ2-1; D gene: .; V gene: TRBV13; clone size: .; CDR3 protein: CASSPPGRGVNEQFF; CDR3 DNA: TGTGCCAGCAGCCCGCCGGGACGGGGCGTCAATGAGCAGTTCTTC
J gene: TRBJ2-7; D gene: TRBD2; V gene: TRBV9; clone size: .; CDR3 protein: CASSLSGTSGKEQYF; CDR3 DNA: TGTGCCAGCAGCCTTTCAGGGACTAGCGGAAAGGAGCAGTACTTC
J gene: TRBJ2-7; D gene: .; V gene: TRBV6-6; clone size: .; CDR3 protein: CASSPPLPTYEQYF; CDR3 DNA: TGTGCCAGCAGTCCCCCTTTGCCAACCTACGAGCAGTACTTC
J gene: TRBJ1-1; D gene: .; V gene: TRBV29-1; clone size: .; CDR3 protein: CSVEDPGVNTEAFF; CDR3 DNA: TGCAGCGTTGAAGATCCAGGCGTGAACACTGAAGCTTTCTTT
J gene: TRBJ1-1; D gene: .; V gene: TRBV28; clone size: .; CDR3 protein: CASSFAGTRAEAFF; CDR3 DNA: TGTGCCAGCAGTTTTGCCGGGACGCGTGCTGAAGCTTTCTTT
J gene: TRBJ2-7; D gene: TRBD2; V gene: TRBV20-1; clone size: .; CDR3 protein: CSARKSGSLEYEQYF; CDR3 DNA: TGCAGTGCTAGAAAAAGCGGGAGTCTTGAGTACGAGCAGTACTTC
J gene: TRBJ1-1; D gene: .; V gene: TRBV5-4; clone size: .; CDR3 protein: CASSLPDNTEAFF; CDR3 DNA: TGTGCCAGCAGCTTGCCTGACAACACTGAAGCTTTCTTT
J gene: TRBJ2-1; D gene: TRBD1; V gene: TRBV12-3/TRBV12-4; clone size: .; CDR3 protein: CASSLGQGSEQFF; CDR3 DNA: TGTGCCAGCAGTTTAGGACAGGGAAGTGAGCAGTTCTTC
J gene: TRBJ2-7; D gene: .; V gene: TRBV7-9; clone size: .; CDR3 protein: CASSSTGGTDLYEQYF; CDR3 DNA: TGTGCCAGCAGCTCCACAGGCGGGACAGATCTCTACGAGCAGTACTTC
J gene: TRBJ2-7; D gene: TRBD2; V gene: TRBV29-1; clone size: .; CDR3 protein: CSVEGKGGTDEQYF; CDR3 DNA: TGCAGCGTTGAGGGAAAGGGAGGGACGGACGAGCAGTACTTC
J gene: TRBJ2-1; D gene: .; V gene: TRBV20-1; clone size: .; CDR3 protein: CSARGTGYNEQFF; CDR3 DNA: TGCAGTGCTAGAGGGACTGGGTACAATGAGCAGTTCTTC
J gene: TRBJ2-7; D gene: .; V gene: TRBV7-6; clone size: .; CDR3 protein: CASSIGPRGEQYF; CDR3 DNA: TGTGCCAGCAGCATCGGTCCCCGGGGCGAGCAGTACTTC
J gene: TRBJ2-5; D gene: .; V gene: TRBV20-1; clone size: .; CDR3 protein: CSARGQGRETQYF; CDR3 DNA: TGCAGTGCTAGGGGGCAGGGACGCGAGACCCAGTACTTC
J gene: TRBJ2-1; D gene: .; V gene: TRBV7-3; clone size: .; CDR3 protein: CASSLSVFAHEQFF; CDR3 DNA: TGTGCCAGCAGCTTAAGCGTTTTCGCACATGAGCAGTTCTTC